This TCR beta chain originates from a study of cytomegalovirus exposure and HLA in healthy donors (dated 2017 in TCRdb). Context from the whole study: In an earlier analysis of some 610 of the donors, 250 to 350 Gb of sequence data and 90 million to 120 million unique TCR beta sequences from about 180 million T cells were reported. Among around 400 genotyped donors of the cohort, an average of approximately 240,000 unique TCR beta nucleotide sequences was sequenced per donor, of which roughly 18% were non-productive. An early release that covered 500 to 800 HLA-typed donors contained around 330 gigabases of sequencing data and tens of millions of unique TCR sequences. The study used immunosequencing to profile the T cell repertoires of 670 or so subjects and linked those repertoires to cytomegalovirus serostatus. The study aimed to test whether signatures of past pathogen exposure could be identified by cataloging public T cell receptors. In an earlier analysis of 500 to 650 of the donors, high-throughput TCR beta sequencing was used to judge whether each TCR beta V gene segment behaved as functional or pseudogenic. To predict cytomegalovirus infection status, the study brought together high-throughput TCR immunosequencing, statistical association of individual TCRs with disease status, and machine learning. In a later analysis, previously published TCR beta repertoires from about 670 donors were re-analyzed and high-resolution HLA genotyping was added so that TCR occurrence patterns could be studied. The number of donors typed differed by locus, with 629-630 for A, B, C, DRB1 and DQB1, roughly 520 for DQA1, about 610 for DPA1, and approximately 470 for DPB1. Donor age, sex, ethnicity and CMV serostatus were compiled alongside the repertoire data. In a later genetic analysis, genome-wide SNP genotypes for about 55% of the 666 donors were used, and that subset was treated as a discovery cohort. Because of strong linkage in the cohort, roughly 5 DR-DQ haplotypes were treated as single units for association and clustering. In the later analysis, no new phenotypic data were used to find candidate immune exposures; instead, reliance was placed on TCR beta sequences and their occurrence across donors. Of the roughly 420 genotyped donors, roughly 76% were placed in the genetic ancestry cluster associated with self-reported Caucasian donors. In addition to the first cohort of approximately 670 subjects, a separate validation cohort of 100 to 150 different subjects was used. HLA typing covered class I and class II loci at four-digit resolution. Every repertoire in the discovery cohort had been generated on one and the same sequencing platform.

Concerning this clone itself: The antigen it binds to is not known. Per-nucleotide qualities are absent, and no much larger clonotype sits a single base away.

The cohort was made up of 500 to 850 healthy bone marrow donors. All cohort members were sampled while nominally healthy, although unrecorded immune exposures were likely present. The donor was CMV seronegative and was included in the group of under 450 seronegative cohort members. A peripheral blood sample was collected from each donor, and TCR beta sequencing was performed on peripheral blood mononuclear cells. Genomic DNA was extracted from the blood cell samples with the Qiagen DNeasy Blood Extraction Kit. The research as a whole found: According to a later analysis, parvovirus B19, influenza, CMV and Epstein-Barr virus appeared linked to several top co-occurrence clusters. In both the original and validation cohorts, the classifier was reported to diagnose cytomegalovirus status with high specificity and sensitivity. An association between a missense DCLRE1C variant and V-gene and J-gene trimming of TCR beta chains was found in a later genetic analysis and replicated in an independent cohort. An earlier analysis of approximately 590 of the donors showed that most TCR beta V segments appeared in productive rearrangements either about 87% or about 30% of the time, which broadly matched IMGT annotations. A later analysis found that most CMV-associated TCR beta chains appeared HLA-restricted, with HLA associations seemingly driven largely by CMV exposure. In the study, about 150 TCR beta chains were listed as associated with cytomegalovirus. According to a later analysis, TCR association rates differed among HLA loci, with DRB1 alleles showing the most associated TCRs and HLA-C alleles showing the fewest. Because HLA typing was unavailable for some donors at each locus, only the typed subset was used in association tests. Linkage disequilibrium might explain the correlated functional status among segregating V segments, but an unknown experimental factor could not be excluded. In vitro tests confirmed that a few of the cytomegalovirus-associated TCR beta chains recognize cytomegalovirus antigens. A further reported finding was that TCR beta sequences accurately predicted the HLA-A and HLA-B alleles for most subjects in the first cohort. The presence/absence analyses assumed that sequencing depth was roughly uniform across donors, and that assumption may not be true. This cohort had only TCR beta chains sequenced, and the lack of alpha or paired-chain data limited which features could be detected. A later analysis found that HLA-associated TCR beta chains were more clonally expanded and had lower generation probabilities than equally common non-associated chains. Strong co-occurrence of HLA alleles, especially DR and DQ, made assigning TCR associations to individual alleles difficult. Compared with the 666-donor mean, donors in an Asian-associated ancestry cluster had fewer N-insertions in productive TCRs, according to a later genetic analysis. The authors suggested that the approach could potentially be extended to other disease states and immunological phenotypes. Most TCR sequences were seen in very few donors, while some public TCRs were found in many individuals. The only immune exposure information available for the cohort was CMV serostatus. The earlier analysis of some 560 of the donors excluded seventeen rarely observed V segments, including chromosome 9 orphons, because counts were too low. At a false discovery rate of 0.05, a later analysis linked roughly 17,000 TCR beta sequences to specific HLA alleles. A cluster of highly shared sequence variants was judged likely to represent a technical artifact of the sequencing pipeline.

Receptor libraries were prepared by the immunoSEQ multiplex PCR assay. For the multiplex PCR, a mixture combining 60 forward primers for TCR Vbeta segments and 13 reverse primers for TCR Jbeta segments was used. The CDR3 region of rearranged TCR beta genes was amplified from genomic DNA with a multiplex PCR assay. On the Illumina HiSeq System, the amplified TCR beta libraries were sequenced as 87-base-pair reads. The paper's data handling went like this. Across the 500 to 750 repertoires, a later analysis counted approximately 83 million unique TCR beta chains, approximately 10 million of which were shared by at least two donors. To remove PCR and sequencing errors, raw reads were error-corrected and collapsed into unique sequences using a nearest-neighbor algorithm that merged closely related sequences. Alignment of CDR3 sequences to IMGT reference sequences was used to assign V, D and J gene segments. Each retained sequence needed at least a six-nucleotide match to both a V gene segment and a J gene segment. A rearrangement was called productive if the CDR3 had no stop codons and remained in frame with V and J, and every other rearrangement was called non-productive. Following IMGT convention, CDR3 was defined as the stretch from the second conserved V-encoded cysteine to the conserved J-encoded phenylalanine. In an earlier analysis of approximately 590 of the donors, sequences lacking an unambiguous match to a single V gene segment were excluded. An earlier analysis of approximately 590 of the donors called V segments functional above 56.7% productive rearrangements and segregating when the between-donor standard deviation exceeded 5%. To diagnose cytomegalovirus status from the catalog of TCR beta chain sequences, a statistical classification framework was built. In a later analysis, V and J genes were assigned by comparing TCR nucleotide sequences against IMGT/GENE-DB human TR gene sequences. The TCRdist pipeline was used in a later analysis to assign CDR3 sequences and most-parsimonious VDJ recombination scenarios. In a later analysis, every TCR beta chain was defined by the combination of its CDR3 amino acid sequence and its V-gene family, and reads without a unique V-gene family were dropped. As a way to deal with suspected cross-contamination and a sequencing artifact, a later analysis dropped under 600 nucleotide sequences that were highly shared and had low generation probability. In a later analysis, a clonal expansion index for each public chain was calculated from normalized within-repertoire ranks of inferred template counts. In a later analysis, generation probabilities were computed with a VDJ recombination model fitted to out-of-frame rearrangements, and the resulting probabilities were checked against IGoR. A later analysis scored TCR-TCR, TCR-HLA and TCR-CMV co-occurrence with hypergeometric tests, applying a repertoire-size bias correction to TCR pairs. In a later analysis, false discovery rates were estimated by permuting HLA or CMV assignments 20 times. In a later analysis, co-occurring TCRs were grouped using DBSCAN, with TCRdist sequence similarity added in when clustering inside HLA-allele-positive subsets. Repertoires with fewer than 30,000 or more than 120,000 public chains, plus five repertoires with anomalous nucleotide sharing, were excluded from co-occurrence clustering. Drawn from immuneACCESS, this table holds only the in-frame rearrangements with V and J called that TCRdb kept. Clones are partly lost; checked studies trace under half to an unresolved V gene and leave the rest unexplained. The V and J calls and the clone size are those of that table, but D and trimming were determined from the DNA. This sample holds about 150,000 clones; roughly three quarters were observed only once. Clones ranked in the top ten supply roughly 4.7% of the sample.

Material for sequencing was PBMCs. The source of this sequence is a man in his sixties in good health and CMV-seronegative.

The CDR3 protein sequence reads: CASSPGTGGISYEQYF. DNA sequence: TGTGCCAGCAGCCCAGGGACAGGGGGAATTTCCTACGAGCAGTACTTC. The sequence joins TRBV7-9 to TRBJ2-7, with 11 bases in between that match TRBD1. V trim: 5 bases; J trim: 1 base; unmatched bases: 7. As encoded in the germline V gene (reference sequence), CDR1 is SEHNR while CDR2 is FQNEAQ. The CDR3 covers 16 residues, taking in both the cysteine and the phenylalanine. The retained sequence is limited to the CDR3, 48 bases, with the frame set at the first base.